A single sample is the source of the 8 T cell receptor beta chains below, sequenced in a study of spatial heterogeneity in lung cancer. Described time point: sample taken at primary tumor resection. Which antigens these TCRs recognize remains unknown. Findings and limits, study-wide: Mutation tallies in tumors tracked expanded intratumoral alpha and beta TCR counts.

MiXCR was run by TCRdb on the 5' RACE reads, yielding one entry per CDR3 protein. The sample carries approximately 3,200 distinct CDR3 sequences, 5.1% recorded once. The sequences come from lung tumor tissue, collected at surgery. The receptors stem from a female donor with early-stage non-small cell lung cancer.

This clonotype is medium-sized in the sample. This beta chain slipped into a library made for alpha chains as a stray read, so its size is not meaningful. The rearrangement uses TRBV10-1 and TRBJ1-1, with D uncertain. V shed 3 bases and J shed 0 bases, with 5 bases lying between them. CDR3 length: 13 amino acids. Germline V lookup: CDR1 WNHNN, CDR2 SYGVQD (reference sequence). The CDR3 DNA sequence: TGCGCCAGCAGTGACGGAATGAACACTGAAGCTTTCTTT. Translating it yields CASSDGMNTEAFF.

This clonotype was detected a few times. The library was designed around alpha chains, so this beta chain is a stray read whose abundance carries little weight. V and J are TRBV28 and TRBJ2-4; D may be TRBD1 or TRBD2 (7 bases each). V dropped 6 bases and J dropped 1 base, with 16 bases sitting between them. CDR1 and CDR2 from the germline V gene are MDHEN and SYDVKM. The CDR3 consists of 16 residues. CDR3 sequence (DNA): TGTGCCAGCAGCCCCCAGGGGGGGCGGGCCAAAAACATTCAGTACTTC. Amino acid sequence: CASSPQGGRAKNIQYF.

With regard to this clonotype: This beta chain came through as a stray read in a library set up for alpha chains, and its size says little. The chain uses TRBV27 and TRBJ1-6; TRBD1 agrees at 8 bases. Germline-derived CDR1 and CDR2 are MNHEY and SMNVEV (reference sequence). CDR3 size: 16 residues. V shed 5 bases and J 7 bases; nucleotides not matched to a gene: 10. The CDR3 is CASSPHRTGNNSPLHF. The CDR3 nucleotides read TGTGCCAGCAGTCCCCACCGGACAGGGAACAATTCACCCCTCCACTTT.

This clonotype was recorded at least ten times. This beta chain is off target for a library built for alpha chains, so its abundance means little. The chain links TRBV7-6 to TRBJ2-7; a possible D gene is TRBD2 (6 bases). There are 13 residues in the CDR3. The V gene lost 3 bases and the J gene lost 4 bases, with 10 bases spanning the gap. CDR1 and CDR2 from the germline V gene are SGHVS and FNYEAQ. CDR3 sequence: CASSLSSGYEQYF. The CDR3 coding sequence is TGTGCCAGCAGCTTGAGTAGCGGATACGAGCAGTACTTC.

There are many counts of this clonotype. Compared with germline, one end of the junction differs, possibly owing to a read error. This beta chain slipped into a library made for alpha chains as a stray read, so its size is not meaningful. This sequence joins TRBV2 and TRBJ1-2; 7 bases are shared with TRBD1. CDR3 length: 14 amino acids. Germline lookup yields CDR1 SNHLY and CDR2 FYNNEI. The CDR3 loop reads CASSDPTGLHGYTF. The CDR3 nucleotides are TGTGCCAGCAGTGACCCGACAGGGCTCCATGGGTACACCTTC.

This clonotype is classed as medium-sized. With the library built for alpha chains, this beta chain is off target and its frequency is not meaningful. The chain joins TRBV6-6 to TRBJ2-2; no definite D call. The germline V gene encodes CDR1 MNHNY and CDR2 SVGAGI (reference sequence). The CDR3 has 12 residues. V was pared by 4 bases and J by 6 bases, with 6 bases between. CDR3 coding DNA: TGTGCCAGCAGTTTAGGTCCCGGGGAGCTGTTTTTT. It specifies CASSLGPGELFF.

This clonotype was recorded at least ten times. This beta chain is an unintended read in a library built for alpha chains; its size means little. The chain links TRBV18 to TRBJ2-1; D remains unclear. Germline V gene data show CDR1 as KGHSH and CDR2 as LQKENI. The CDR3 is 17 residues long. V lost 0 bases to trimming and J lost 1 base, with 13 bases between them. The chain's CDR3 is CASSPPGQALSYNEQFF. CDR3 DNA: TGTGCCAGCTCACCACCGGGCCAAGCGTTATCCTACAATGAGCAGTTCTTC.

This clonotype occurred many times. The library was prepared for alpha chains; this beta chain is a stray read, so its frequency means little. The CDR3 DNA reads as TGTGCCAGCAGTTTGCTTCCAGGGAATGGGGCCAACGTCCTGACTTTC. Translated: CASSLLPGNGANVLTF. The chain couples TRBV28 to TRBJ2-6, with a tentative D call TRBD1 (5 bases). CDR1 MDHEN and CDR2 SYDVKM come from the germline V gene. V was cut by 3 bases and J by 3 bases, with 12 bases left in between. The CDR3 has 16 residues.